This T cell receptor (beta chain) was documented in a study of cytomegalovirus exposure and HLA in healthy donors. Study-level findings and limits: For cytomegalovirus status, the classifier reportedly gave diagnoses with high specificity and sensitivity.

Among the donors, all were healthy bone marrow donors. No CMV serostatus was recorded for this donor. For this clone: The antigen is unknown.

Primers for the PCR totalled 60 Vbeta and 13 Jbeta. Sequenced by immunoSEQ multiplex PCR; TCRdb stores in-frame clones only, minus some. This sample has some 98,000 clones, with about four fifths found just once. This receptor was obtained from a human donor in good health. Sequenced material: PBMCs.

The CDR3 reads CASSQGGAPMSYTF. In nucleotides, the CDR3 is TGCGCCAGCAGCCAAGGCGGAGCCCCTATGAGCTACACCTTC. The chain couples TRBV4-1 to TRBJ1-2; D is unclear. The CDR3 is 14 amino acids. The V and J ends lost 1 base and 9 bases respectively, with 15 bases between them. Germline CDR1 reads MGHRA; CDR2 reads YSYEKL.